The 17 T cell receptor beta chains presented below share a single source sample, sequenced in a study of T cell changes during pregnancy in multiple sclerosis. Generated by immunoSEQ multiplex PCR, the TCRdb table keeps only in-frame clones and is missing some. The sample shows roughly 49,000 clones, around nine tenths of them seen only once. This specimen was CD4+ T cells from peripheral blood mononuclear cells, taken in the second trimester of pregnancy. These receptors came from a female donor with multiple sclerosis, enrolled in a pregnancy study.

The chain has TRBV7-3 and TRBJ1-1; D unclear. Germline assignment: CDR1 SGHTA and CDR2 FQGTGA. This CDR3 is 13 amino acids long. Trimming left V 0 bases short and J 5 bases short, with 7 bases between. CDR3 DNA sequence: TGTGCCAGCAGCTTAACATCGAGTACTGAAGCTTTCTTT. This codes for CASSLTSSTEAFF.

This clone was recorded only once. The chain uses TRBV19 and TRBJ2-2; D remains unclear. The CDR3 sequence is 16 residues long. Germline CDR1 and CDR2: LNHDA and SQIVND (reference sequence). Trimming left V 10 bases short and J 5 bases short, with 23 bases between. Written as DNA, the CDR3 is TGTGCCACTCAATCCCCTGGTATGGCCCGAACCGGGGAGCTGTTTTTT. Encoded protein: CATQSPGMARTGELFF.

The chain uses TRBV7-8 and TRBJ1-5; TRBD1 aligns across 9 bases. The CDR3 extends over 19 amino acids. J lost 2 bases, V lost 2 bases, and 13 bases had no gene match. Germline CDR1 reads SGHVS; CDR2 reads FQNEAQ. CDR3 protein: CASSLKPGTGNRGNQPQHF. In nucleotides, the CDR3 is TGTGCCAGCAGCTTAAAACCAGGGACAGGGAATCGTGGCAATCAGCCCCAGCATTTT.

The rearrangement joins TRBV18 to TRBJ1-1; TRBD1 is a possible D gene (5 bases). The CDR3 covers 14 residues. CDR1 and CDR2 (germline): KGHSH, LQKENI. V gave up 2 bases and J gave up 2 bases, with 9 bases separating them. DNA for the CDR3: TGTGCCAGCTCACCAAGCGGGGGTAACACTGAAGCTTTCTTT. Translating gives CASSPSGGNTEAFF.

This chain links TRBV6-1 with TRBJ2-7, with D perhaps TRBD1 (5 bases). This CDR3 has 14 residues. Trimming left V 5 bases short and J 0 bases short, with 11 bases between. Germline CDR1 and CDR2: MNHNS and SASEGT. The CDR3 reads CASSHDSRSYEQYF. The CDR3 DNA is TGTGCCAGCAGTCACGACAGCCGCTCCTACGAGCAGTACTTC.

The chain links TRBV10-3 to TRBJ2-7; D unresolved. The CDR3 totals 14 residues. Germline assignment: CDR1 ENHRY and CDR2 SYGVKD. The V and J ends lost 0 bases and 4 bases respectively, with 10 bases between them. CDR3 nucleotide sequence: TGTGCCATCAGTGAGTCAACCGACATTTACGAGCAGTACTTC. Amino acid sequence: CAISESTDIYEQYF.

This chain links TRBV18 with TRBJ1-1, with D possibly being TRBD1 (5 bases). Germline V gene data show CDR1 as KGHSH and CDR2 as LQKENI. The CDR3 sequence is 15 residues long. V was cut by 3 bases and J by 0 bases, with 11 bases left in between. The CDR3: CASSPRETVNTEAFF. CDR3 DNA sequence: TGTGCCAGCTCACCCAGGGAAACGGTGAACACTGAAGCTTTCTTT.

The chain is built from TRBV7-9 and TRBJ1-2; no firm D call. Trimming took 2 bases from V and 6 from J, leaving 7 bases between them. This CDR3 comprises 12 residues. Germline CDR1 and CDR2: SEHNR and FQNEAQ (reference sequence). The DNA of the CDR3 is TGTGCCAGCAGCTTACGGAGGGATGGCTACACCTTC. Protein sequence: CASSLRRDGYTF.

In this sample, this clone turned up once. One end of the junction is discordant with germline, which a read error may explain. The V call is TRBV7-9, the J call TRBJ2-5; tentatively, D is TRBD1 (6 bases). CDR3 length equals 15 residues. Germline V gene data show CDR1 as SEHNR and CDR2 as FQNEAQ (reference sequence). The CDR3 DNA sequence: TGTGCCAGCAGCCCGCCGGACAGAGGACAAGAGGCCCAGTACTTC. Its translation is CASSPPDRGQEAQYF.

The table lists this clone with a count of one. This chain joins TRBV7-3 and TRBJ2-1, with 13 nucleotides matching TRBD2. Unmatched junction bases numbered 3, after V lost 3 bases and J lost 4 bases. CDR1 SGHTA and CDR2 FQGTGA come from the germline V gene. The CDR3 is made up of 16 amino acids. The CDR3 DNA reads TGTGCCAGCAGCTTCGGACTAGCGGGAGTGTACAATGAGCAGTTCTTC. This encodes CASSFGLAGVYNEQFF.

This chain joins TRBV7-8 and TRBJ2-3; 9 bases are a match to TRBD2. CDR1 is SGHVS, CDR2 FQNEAQ, per germline. The CDR3 consists of 14 residues. The V and J ends lost 5 bases and 3 bases, in that order; junction bases with no gene match: 3. The CDR3: CASSMTSGTDTQYF. The DNA of the CDR3 is TGTGCCAGCAGCATGACTAGCGGAACAGATACGCAGTATTTT. Filled out from reference TRBV7-8 and TRBJ2-3, the complete variable domain reads GAGVSQSPRYKVAKRGQDVALRCDPISGHVSLFWYQQALGQGPEFLTYFQNEAQLDKSGLPSDRFFAERPEGSVSTLKIQRTQQEDSAVYLCASSMTSGTDTQYFGPGTRLTVL.

The rearrangement links TRBV5-1 to TRBJ1-1; 7 bases align to TRBD1. V trimming: 0 bases; J trimming: 3 bases; junction bases outside the gene matches: 5. Germline CDR1 is SGHRS and CDR2 is YFSETQ. The CDR3 runs 15 residues. The CDR3 DNA is TGCGCCAGCAGCTTGGCACAGGGGTGGGACACTGAAGCTTTCTTT. This sequence encodes CASSLAQGWDTEAFF.

The chain uses TRBV5-4 and TRBJ2-5; D might be TRBD2 (8 bases). Deletions cut 4 bases from V and 8 bases from J, with 24 bases between. The CDR3 consists of 16 residues. Germline V gene sequence: CDR1 SGHNT, CDR2 YYREEE (reference sequence). CDR3 bases: TGTGCCAGCAGCCCGGGGGGGGGACAGATAAAGAGAACCCAGTACTTC. Its translation: CASSPGGGQIKRTQYF.

The gene calls are TRBV5-1 and TRBJ1-2; D unresolved. The V end lost 3 bases, the J end lost 4 bases, and 13 bases lay between the germline ends. CDR1 and CDR2 (germline): SGHRS, YFSETQ. This CDR3 spans 14 amino acids. The CDR3 here is CASSSGAGIYGYTF. The DNA of the CDR3 is TGCGCCAGCAGCTCCGGCGCGGGGATCTATGGCTACACCTTC.

This sequence joins TRBV29-1 and TRBJ2-7; 9 bases are a match to TRBD1. CDR1 and CDR2 (germline): SQVTM, ANQGSEA. V shed 6 bases and J 3 bases; nucleotides not matched to a gene: 24. The CDR3 is 19 amino acids. The CDR3 sequence is CSVKGGKDRGSFKIYEQYF. The CDR3 DNA reads as TGCAGCGTCAAGGGGGGGAAGGACAGGGGATCATTTAAGATCTACGAGCAGTACTTC.

The chain has TRBV6-1 and TRBJ1-1; D ambiguous. Germline loops: CDR1 MNHNS, CDR2 SASEGT. The CDR3 sequence is 12 residues long. V was shortened by 2 bases and J by 10 bases, with 11 bases between the two germline ends. The CDR3 reads CASSETGVGAFF. The CDR3, as DNA: TGTGCCAGCAGTGAAACTGGAGTGGGAGCTTTCTTT.

The genes are TRBV5-4 and TRBJ2-5; TRBD2 might be the D (6 bases). V was shortened by 3 bases and J by 3 bases, with 12 bases between the two germline ends. This CDR3 is built from 14 residues. CDR1 and CDR2 (germline): SGHNT, YYREEE (reference sequence). CDR3 protein: CASSSPRLEETQYF. CDR3 in DNA: TGTGCCAGCAGCTCCCCCCGACTAGAAGAGACCCAGTACTTC.